Here is one T cell receptor beta chain with its context. Its antigen remains unidentified. The length of the CDR3 is 15 residues. Germline V gene sequence: CDR1 SGHNT, CDR2 YYREEE (reference sequence). Trimming cost V 2 bases and J 5 bases; bases outside gene matches: 6. The data belong to a study of T cell responses to AZD1222 COVID-19 vaccine. On the study more broadly: Doses given second, at about 4 or about 12 weeks, were pooled. Study-level points and caveats: All repertoire sampling was performed exclusively after the peak T cell response. Spike-spanning, vaccine-associated CD4 TCRs were dominant at 160-218 and 743-854. Possibly, clonal diversity was underestimated; donors were largely white British and included more females.

Generated by immunoSEQ multiplex PCR, the TCRdb table keeps only in-frame clones and is missing some. The table records some 130,000 clones, more than 80% of them present only once. The receptor's source is an adult in good health. The sample in question was peripheral blood, obtained on day 0 of AZD1222 vaccination. V and J are TRBV5-4 and TRBJ2-1, with 8 bases identical to TRBD1. In nucleotides, the CDR3 is TGTGCCAGCAGCTTTAGCAGGGGGCCGGACAATGAGCAGTTCTTC. This encodes CASSFSRGPDNEQFF. Drawing the rest from reference TRBV5-4 and TRBJ2-1, the complete variable domain is ETGVTQSPTHLIKTRGQQVTLRCSSQSGHNTVSWYQQALGQGPQFIFQYYREEENGRGNFPPRFSGLQFPNYSSELNVNALELDDSALYLCASSFSRGPDNEQFFGPGTRLTVL.